This paragraph reports one T cell receptor beta chain. Here immunoSEQ multiplex PCR was the method, and the copy in TCRdb shows in-frame clones only, minus some. This sample has a few hundred thousand clones, with around 91% found just once. This record comes from a study of blood T cell repertoires in COVID-19. Whole-study context: Sites in the United States, Italy and Spain provided acute and convalescent COVID-19 samples.

The CDR3 runs to 13 residues. Trimming cost V 4 bases and J 4 bases, with 11 bases left between them. Germline V gene lookup returns CDR1 SNHLY and CDR2 FYNNEI. In terms of age and location, participants ranged from about 18 to 95 years and lived in under 30 US areas. The chain joins TRBV2 to TRBJ2-7, with D maybe TRBD2 (6 bases). This receptor was obtained from a woman aged 18-29 years with acute COVID-19. The sequencing sample was made of PBMCs or T cells enriched from blood (not recorded which). CDR3 protein: CASSVSGVYEQYF. The CDR3 nucleotides read TGTGCCAGCAGTGTGTCGGGGGTTTACGAGCAGTACTTC.